This TCR beta chain derives from a study of T cells in Graves' hyperthyroidism and ophthalmopathy. Findings of the study overall: By a 13 V-J model, ophthalmopathy was set apart from stable hyperthyroidism.

As regards this clonotype: Its antigen remains unidentified.

The CDR3 has 16 residues. Germline CDR1 reads MDHEN; CDR2 reads SYDVKM. Unmatched junction bases numbered 12, after V lost 5 bases and J lost 5 bases. Researchers amplified the TCR beta CDR3 regions from RNA transcripts. The study used the HTBI primer set for a first-round RT-PCR of the TCR CDR3. TCRdb reanalysed the multiplex PCR reads using MiXCR and keeps one entry per CDR3 protein. The sample shows 95,000 to 100,000 distinct CDR3 sequences, approximately 56% of them seen only once. Sequencing was carried out using blood. The genes are TRBV28 and TRBJ2-3, with TRBD2 matching 8 bases. The TCR sequence derives from a woman aged 40 to 50 with Graves' hyperthyroidism. CDR3 sequence reads: CASSLTLAVLQDTQYF. The CDR3 DNA sequence: TGTGCCAGCAGTCTCACACTAGCGGTACTTCAAGATACGCAGTATTTT.